Listed below are T cell receptor beta chains from one sample, sequenced in a study of sequential checkpoint blockade in melanoma. The method was immunoSEQ multiplex PCR; TCRdb's version includes in-frame clones alone and lacks a portion of them. This sample has some 40,000 clones, with approximately 84% found just once. The source material was CD8+ T cells sorted from blood (inferred from file names), sampled from a patient given nivolumab and ipilimumab in sequence. These TCRs come from a human donor with melanoma. Each CDR3 is given with its conserved first and last residue. A D gene is named only where the DNA matches it firmly. Only some rows state a clone size, as once, few, many or a class for expanded clones.

d_call,j_call,cdr3_length,clone_size,v_call,cdr3_aa,cdr3_nt
TRBD1,TRBJ2-1,14,few,TRBV6-1,CASSEAGDRDEQFF,TGTGCCAGCAGTGAAGCGGGAGACAGGGATGAGCAGTTCTTC
TRBD1,TRBJ2-7,16,NA,TRBV10-3,CAISDYAGTGVYEQYF,TGTGCCATCAGTGACTACGCCGGGACAGGGGTCTACGAGCAGTACTTC
TRBD1,TRBJ1-5,17,NA,TRBV25-1,CASSEDEGQGSNQPQHF,TGTGCCAGCAGTGAAGATGAGGGACAGGGGTCCAATCAGCCCCAGCATTTT
NA,TRBJ2-5,15,once,TRBV28,CASSLWRGREETQYF,TGTGCCAGCAGCCTCTGGAGGGGGCGTGAGGAGACCCAGTACTTC
NA,TRBJ2-7,14,NA,TRBV5-6,CASSVRGGSYEQYF,TGTGCCAGCAGCGTCAGGGGCGGCTCCTACGAGCAGTACTTC
TRBD1,TRBJ1-1,14,NA,TRBV30,CAWMEDRELSEAFF,TGTGCCTGGATGGAAGACAGGGAACTTTCTGAAGCTTTCTTT
NA,TRBJ2-7,14,NA,TRBV7-2,CASSSTGIPYEQYF,TGTGCCAGCAGCTCGACAGGAATCCCCTACGAGCAGTACTTC
TRBD1,TRBJ1-2,15,NA,TRBV13,CASSLGITGGGGYTF,TGTGCCAGCAGCTTAGGTATCACAGGGGGCGGTGGCTACACCTTC
NA,TRBJ1-1,15,NA,TRBV11-2,CASSLAGRLNTEAFF,TGTGCCAGCAGCTTAGCAGGCAGGTTGAACACTGAAGCTTTCTTT
TRBD1,TRBJ2-6,18,NA,TRBV10-2,CASSDAGQGESGANVLTF,TGCGCCAGCAGTGATGCGGGACAGGGGGAAAGCGGGGCCAACGTCCTGACTTTC
NA,TRBJ2-3,17,NA,TRBV19,CASSIVAGQLSTDTQYF,TGTGCCAGTAGTATAGTGGCTGGACAGCTTAGCACAGATACGCAGTATTTT
TRBD1,TRBJ1-1,13,NA,TRBV6-6,CAGQGSLGAEAFF,TGTGCCGGACAGGGCTCCTTAGGCGCTGAAGCTTTCTTT
TRBD1,TRBJ1-5,15,once,TRBV27,CASSSGQGGNQPQHF,TGTGCCAGCAGTTCCGGACAGGGGGGGAATCAGCCCCAGCATTTT
TRBD1,TRBJ2-3,14,NA,TRBV5-4,CASSSGGGTDTQYF,TGTGCCAGCAGCTCAGGGGGTGGAACAGATACGCAGTATTTT
TRBD1,TRBJ2-7,14,NA,TRBV14,CASSRDRGTYEQYF,TGTGCCAGCAGCCGGGACAGAGGGACCTACGAGCAGTACTTC
NA,TRBJ2-2,17,NA,TRBV4-1,CASSQELAGKNTGELFF,TGCGCCAGCAGCCAAGAGTTGGCGGGTAAGAACACCGGGGAGCTGTTTTTT
NA,TRBJ2-7,12,NA,TRBV29-1,CSATGSRREQYF,TGCAGCGCTACAGGGTCAAGACGCGAGCAGTACTTC
NA,TRBJ1-6,17,NA,TRBV4-1,CASSQEPEGSLISPLHF,TGCGCCAGCAGCCAAGAACCCGAGGGCAGCCTAATTTCACCCCTCCACTTT
NA,TRBJ2-7,12,NA,TRBV27,CASSPGGYEQYF,TGTGCCAGCAGTCCGGGTGGTTACGAGCAGTACTTC
TRBD2,TRBJ2-2,16,NA,TRBV5-4,CASSLGVAGSTGELFF,TGTGCCAGCAGCTTGGGGGTAGCGGGGTCCACCGGGGAGCTGTTTTTT
NA,TRBJ1-5,15,NA,TRBV27,CASSLWGGTYQPQHF,TGTGCCAGCAGTTTATGGGGGGGGACCTATCAGCCCCAGCATTTT
NA,TRBJ1-5,14,NA,TRBV28,CASSFLGTGQPQHF,TGTGCCAGCAGTTTTCTGGGCACAGGTCAGCCCCAGCATTTT
TRBD2,TRBJ2-3,16,NA,TRBV7-9,CASSPSLGLAGDTQYF,TGTGCCAGCAGCCCAAGCCTTGGACTAGCGGGAGATACGCAGTATTTT
TRBD2,TRBJ2-7,13,NA,TRBV30,CAWSPSGGYEQYF,TGTGCCTGGAGTCCCAGCGGGGGGTACGAGCAGTACTTC
NA,TRBJ1-1,14,NA,TRBV13,CASSRRGDGTEAFF,TGTGCCAGCAGCCGCCGGGGGGACGGCACTGAAGCTTTCTTT
NA,TRBJ1-1,14,once,TRBV5-4,CASSVGWANTEAFF,TGTGCCAGCAGCGTAGGTTGGGCTAACACTGAAGCTTTCTTT
TRBD2,TRBJ2-1,19,NA,TRBV27,CASSFGLAGGPSSYNEQFF,TGTGCCAGCAGTTTCGGACTAGCGGGAGGGCCAAGCTCCTACAATGAGCAGTTCTTC
NA,TRBJ2-2,14,few,TRBV10-3,CAISDTEGTGELFF,TGTGCCATCAGTGATACGGAGGGGACCGGGGAGCTGTTTTTT
TRBD2,TRBJ2-3,17,NA,TRBV5-1,CASSLIGASGPTDTQYF,TGCGCCAGCAGCCTAATTGGGGCTAGCGGACCCACAGATACGCAGTATTTT
NA,TRBJ1-5,16,NA,TRBV4-1,CASSHYSGAGNQPQHF,TGCGCCAGCAGCCATTACAGCGGCGCCGGCAATCAGCCCCAGCATTTT
NA,TRBJ2-5,14,once,TRBV4-1,CASSQVGGVETQYF,TGCGCCAGCAGCCAAGTGGGGGGAGTAGAGACCCAGTACTTC
NA,TRBJ1-2,13,NA,TRBV19,CASSDRINYGYTF,TGTGCCAGTAGCGACAGGATAAACTATGGCTACACCTTC
NA,TRBJ1-1,15,NA,TRBV4-3,CASSQGGLMNTEAFF,TGCGCCAGCAGCCAAGGGGGACTGATGAACACTGAAGCTTTCTTT
NA,TRBJ1-4,16,NA,TRBV7-8,CASSPLPETTNEKLFF,TGTGCCAGCAGCCCCCTGCCGGAGACAACTAATGAAAAACTGTTTTTT
NA,TRBJ2-7,17,NA,TRBV5-1,CASSLGGPQEYAYEQYF,TGCGCCAGCAGCTTGGGAGGGCCCCAGGAGTACGCCTACGAGCAGTACTTC
NA,TRBJ1-1,12,NA,TRBV4-1,CASSHLYTEAFF,TGCGCCAGCAGCCACCTTTACACTGAAGCTTTCTTT
NA,TRBJ1-2,13,once,TRBV5-6,CASSGPGLGGYTF,TGTGCCAGCAGCGGTCCGGGGTTAGGTGGCTACACCTTC
TRBD2,TRBJ2-7,15,few,TRBV7-9,CASSSSTSGSYEQYF,TGTGCCAGCAGCTCGTCGACTAGCGGCTCCTACGAGCAGTACTTC
NA,TRBJ2-7,13,once,TRBV4-1,CASSQGGGGEQYF,TGCGCCAGCAGCCAGGGAGGGGGGGGCGAGCAGTACTTC
TRBD2,TRBJ2-5,16,NA,TRBV5-6,CASSLVASGGPETQYF,TGTGCCAGCAGCTTGGTAGCTAGCGGGGGGCCAGAGACCCAGTACTTC
TRBD1,TRBJ2-7,15,NA,TRBV6-1,CASRARDRESYEQYF,TGTGCCAGCAGGGCCAGAGACAGGGAAAGTTACGAGCAGTACTTC
TRBD1,TRBJ1-1,15,NA,TRBV9,CASSGGGQGYTEAFF,TGTGCCAGCAGCGGGGGGGGACAGGGGTACACTGAAGCTTTCTTT
NA,TRBJ2-5,14,NA,TRBV6-5,CASRTPGAEETQYF,TGTGCCAGCAGGACCCCAGGGGCGGAGGAGACCCAGTACTTC
TRBD1,TRBJ1-3,15,NA,TRBV5-1,CASSSGTGSGNTIYF,TGCGCCAGCAGCTCTGGGACAGGCTCTGGAAACACCATATATTTT
TRBD1,TRBJ1-3,15,NA,TRBV9,CASSVGQGAGNTIYF,TGTGCCAGCAGCGTAGGGCAGGGGGCTGGAAACACCATATATTTT
TRBD1,TRBJ2-7,14,NA,TRBV5-6,CASSRGQGWGEQYF,TGTGCCAGCAGCCGGGGACAGGGCTGGGGCGAGCAGTACTTC
TRBD1,TRBJ2-7,17,NA,TRBV7-8,CASSLVTYGTGAYEQYF,TGTGCCAGCAGCTTGGTCACCTACGGGACAGGGGCGTACGAGCAGTACTTC
TRBD2,TRBJ2-3,15,NA,TRBV13,CASSLGLAGGDTQYF,TGTGCCAGCAGCTTAGGTCTAGCGGGGGGAGATACGCAGTATTTT